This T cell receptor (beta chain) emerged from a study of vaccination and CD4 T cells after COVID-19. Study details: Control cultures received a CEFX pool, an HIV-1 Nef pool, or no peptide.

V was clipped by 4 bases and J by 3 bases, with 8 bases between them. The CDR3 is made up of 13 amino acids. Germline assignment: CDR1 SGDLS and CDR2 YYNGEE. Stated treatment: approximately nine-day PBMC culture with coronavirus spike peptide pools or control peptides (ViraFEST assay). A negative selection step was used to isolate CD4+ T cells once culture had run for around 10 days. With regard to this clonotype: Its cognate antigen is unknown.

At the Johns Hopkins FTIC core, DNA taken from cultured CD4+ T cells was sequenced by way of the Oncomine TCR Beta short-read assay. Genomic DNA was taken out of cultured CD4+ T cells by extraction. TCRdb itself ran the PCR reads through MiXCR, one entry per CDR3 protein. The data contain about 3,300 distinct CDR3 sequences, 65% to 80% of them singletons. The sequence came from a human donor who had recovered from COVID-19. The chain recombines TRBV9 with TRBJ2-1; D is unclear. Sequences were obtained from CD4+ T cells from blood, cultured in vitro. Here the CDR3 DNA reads TGTGCCAGCAGCCGTACTGGCTACAATGAGCAGTTCTTC. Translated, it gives CASSRTGYNEQFF.